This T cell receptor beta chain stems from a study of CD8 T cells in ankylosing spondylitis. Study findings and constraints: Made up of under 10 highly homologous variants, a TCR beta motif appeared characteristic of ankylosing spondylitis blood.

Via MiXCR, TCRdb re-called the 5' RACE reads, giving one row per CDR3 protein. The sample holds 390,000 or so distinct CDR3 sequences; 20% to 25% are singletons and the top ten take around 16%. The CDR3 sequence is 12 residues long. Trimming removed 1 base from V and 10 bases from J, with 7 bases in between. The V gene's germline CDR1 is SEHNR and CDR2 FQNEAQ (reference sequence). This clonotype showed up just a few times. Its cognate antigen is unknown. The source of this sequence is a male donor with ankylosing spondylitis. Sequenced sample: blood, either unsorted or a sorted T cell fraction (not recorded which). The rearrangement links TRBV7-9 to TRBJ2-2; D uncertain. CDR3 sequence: CASSLVGLELFF. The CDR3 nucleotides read TGTGCCAGCAGCTTAGTGGGCTTGGAGCTGTTTTTT.